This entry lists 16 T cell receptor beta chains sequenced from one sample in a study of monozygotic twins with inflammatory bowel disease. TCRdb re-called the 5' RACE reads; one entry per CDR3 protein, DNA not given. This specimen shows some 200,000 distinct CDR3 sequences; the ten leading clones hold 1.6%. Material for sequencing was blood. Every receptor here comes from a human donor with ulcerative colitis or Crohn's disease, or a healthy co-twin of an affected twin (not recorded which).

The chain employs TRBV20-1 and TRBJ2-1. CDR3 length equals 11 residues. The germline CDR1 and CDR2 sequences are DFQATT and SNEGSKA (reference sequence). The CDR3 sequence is CSATLENEQFF.

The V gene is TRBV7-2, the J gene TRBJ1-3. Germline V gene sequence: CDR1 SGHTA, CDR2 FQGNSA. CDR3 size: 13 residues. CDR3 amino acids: CASSLTSGNTIYF.

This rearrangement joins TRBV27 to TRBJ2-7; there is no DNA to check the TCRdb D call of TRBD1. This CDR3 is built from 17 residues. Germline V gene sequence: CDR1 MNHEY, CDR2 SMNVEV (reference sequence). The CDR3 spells CASSLSPPGQIIYEQYF.

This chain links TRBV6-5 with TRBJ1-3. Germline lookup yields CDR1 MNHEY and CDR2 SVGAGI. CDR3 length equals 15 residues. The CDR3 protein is CASSNGKAFGNTIYF.

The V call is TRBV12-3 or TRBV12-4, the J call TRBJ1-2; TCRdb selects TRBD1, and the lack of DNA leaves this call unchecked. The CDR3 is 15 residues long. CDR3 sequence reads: CASSRDRYPFYGYTF.

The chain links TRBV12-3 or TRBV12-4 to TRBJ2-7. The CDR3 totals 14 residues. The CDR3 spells CASSMDVSSYEQYF.

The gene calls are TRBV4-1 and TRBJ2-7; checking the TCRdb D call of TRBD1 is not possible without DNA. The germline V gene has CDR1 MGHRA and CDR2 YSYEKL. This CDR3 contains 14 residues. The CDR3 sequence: CASSHIQGTGEQYF.

CDR3 sequence: CASSPKRGGFCEQFF. The V call is TRBV5-7, the J call TRBJ2-1; TCRdb returns TRBD2, unconfirmable since there is no DNA. TRBV5-7 qualifies as an ORF whose function is uncertain. The CDR3 is 15 amino acids.

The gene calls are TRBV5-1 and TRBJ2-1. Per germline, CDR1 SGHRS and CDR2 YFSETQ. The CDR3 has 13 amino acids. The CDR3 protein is CASSLSRVNEQFF.

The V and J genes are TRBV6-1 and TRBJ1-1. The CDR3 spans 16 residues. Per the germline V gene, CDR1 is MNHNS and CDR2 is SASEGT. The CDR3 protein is CASTSSGGRSGTEAFF.

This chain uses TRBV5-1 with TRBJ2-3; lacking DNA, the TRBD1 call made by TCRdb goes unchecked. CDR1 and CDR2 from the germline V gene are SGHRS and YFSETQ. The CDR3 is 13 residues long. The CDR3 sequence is CASSQVPPDTQYF.

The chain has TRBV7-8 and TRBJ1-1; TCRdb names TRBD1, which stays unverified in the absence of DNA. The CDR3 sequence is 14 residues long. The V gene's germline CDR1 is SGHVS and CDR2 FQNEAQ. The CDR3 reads CASSWGLGDTEAFF.

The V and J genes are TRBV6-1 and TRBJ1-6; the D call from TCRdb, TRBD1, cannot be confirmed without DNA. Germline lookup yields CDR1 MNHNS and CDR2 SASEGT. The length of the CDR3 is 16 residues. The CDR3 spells CASRSNPQAYNSPLHF.

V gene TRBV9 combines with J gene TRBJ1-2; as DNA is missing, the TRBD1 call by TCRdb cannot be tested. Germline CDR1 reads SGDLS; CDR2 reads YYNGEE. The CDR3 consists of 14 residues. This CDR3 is CASSPGQGHLGYTF.

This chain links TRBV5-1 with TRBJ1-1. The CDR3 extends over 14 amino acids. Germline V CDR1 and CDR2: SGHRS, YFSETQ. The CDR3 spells CASSFEGRNTEAFF. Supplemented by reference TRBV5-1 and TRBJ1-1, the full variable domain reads KAGVTQTPRYLIKTRGQQVTLSCSPISGHRSVSWYQQTPGQGLQFLFEYFSETQRNKGNFPGRFSGRQFSNSRSEMNVSTLELGDSALYLCASSFEGRNTEAFFGQGTRLTVV.

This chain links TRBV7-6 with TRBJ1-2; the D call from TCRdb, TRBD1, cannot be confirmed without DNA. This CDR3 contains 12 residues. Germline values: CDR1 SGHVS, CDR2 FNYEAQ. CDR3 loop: CASSLAGAGYTF.